The present TCR beta chain was sequenced within a study of radiation and T cells in renal cell carcinoma. Assay: immunoSEQ multiplex PCR; the TCRdb copy retains only in-frame clones and omits some. The table lists 120,000 to 150,000 clones, about 86% of them singletons, with around a sixth in the top ten. The CDR3 runs 15 residues. From germline, CDR1 is SGHTA and CDR2 FQGNSA. With 5 bases removed from V and 0 bases from J, the gap between germline ends came to 12 bases. Overall study results and limits: From baseline, blood top tumor clonotypes peaked at 2 weeks post-radiation.

This sample's time point: blood 4 weeks post-SBRT, at nephrectomy. Treatment of the sample: 15 Gy SBRT to primary tumor, nephrectomy 4 weeks later. Comments on this clone: Its antigen is unidentified.

The chain employs TRBV7-2 and TRBJ2-3; D may be TRBD2 (6 bases). This specimen was blood, taken from a patient whose treatment included radiotherapy and nephrectomy. The sequence was obtained from a woman between 50 and 59 years old with renal cell carcinoma. DNA of the CDR3: TGTGCCAGCAGCAGGGACTCTTCTAGCACAGATACGCAGTATTTT. Its protein is CASSRDSSSTDTQYF.